Listed below are T cell receptor beta chains from one sample, sequenced in a study of blood T cell repertoires in COVID-19. Profiled with immunoSEQ multiplex PCR; TCRdb holds only in-frame clones, not every one. The sample carries more than 95,000 clones, more than 75% recorded once. Source material: peripheral blood. Receptors originate from a man in his fifties or sixties with acute or convalescent COVID-19. Each CDR3 is given with its conserved first and last residue. A D gene is named only where the DNA matches it firmly. Rows may omit the clone size; those that give it use once, few, many or a size class.

TRBV15,-,-,TRBJ2-1,TGTGCCACCAGCAGAGAAGGGGCAGTATACAATGAGCAGTTCTTC,CATSREGAVYNEQFF
TRBV19,once,TRBD1,TRBJ2-2,TGTGCCAGTAGTAACATACACAGGGGGATGGGCACCGGGGAGCTGTTTTTT,CASSNIHRGMGTGELFF
TRBV7-2,-,-,TRBJ1-4,TGTGCCAGCAGCTTATTATCAGGGATCGGTGAAAAACTGTTTTTT,CASSLLSGIGEKLFF
TRBV15,-,-,TRBJ2-7,TGTGCCACCAGCACAGGGGTGGAATACGAGCAGTACTTC,CATSTGVEYEQYF
TRBV9,-,-,TRBJ2-7,TGTGCCAGCAGCGTAGACCCGGGGTCCTACGAGCAGTACTTC,CASSVDPGSYEQYF
TRBV5-1,-,TRBD1,TRBJ1-5,TGCGCCAGCAGCTCTACAGGGGCTTCCAATCAGCCCCAGCATTTT,CASSSTGASNQPQHF
TRBV24-1,-,TRBD2,TRBJ2-5,TGTGCCACCAGTGCTGGGACTAGCGGAACCGCACGGGAGACCCAGTACTTC,CATSAGTSGTARETQYF
TRBV10-1,-,TRBD2,TRBJ2-7,TGCGCCAGCCCCCCTAGCGGTTCCAACGAGCAGTACTTC,CASPPSGSNEQYF
TRBV2,-,-,TRBJ1-1,TGTGCCAACCCCTCCGGCGGCACTGAAGCTTTCTTT,CANPSGGTEAFF
TRBV7-2,-,-,TRBJ2-7,TGTGCCAGCAGCCTGCAGGGCAACGAGCAGTACTTC,CASSLQGNEQYF
TRBV5-1,-,-,TRBJ2-5,TGCGCCAGCAGCTTAATGTTGGCGGGAGAGACCCAGTACTTC,CASSLMLAGETQYF
TRBV19,-,-,TRBJ1-1,TGTGCCAGTACCCCAAGGGGTGGTTCGAACACTGAAGCTTTCTTT,CASTPRGGSNTEAFF
TRBV6-5,-,TRBD1,TRBJ1-4,TGTGCCAGCAGTAAAAGGGACAGGGGATCTGAAAAACTGTTTTTT,CASSKRDRGSEKLFF
TRBV7-3,-,TRBD2,TRBJ2-1,TGTGCCAGCAGCTTAGGCGGGAGGATGGACAATGAGCAGTTCTTC,CASSLGGRMDNEQFF
TRBV5-6,many,-,TRBJ2-1,TGTGCCAGCAGCTTTGGTAGCGGCAATGAGCAGTTCTTC,CASSFGSGNEQFF
TRBV2,-,TRBD1,TRBJ2-5,TGTGCCAGCGGCTTAAGACAGGGGGGGGAGACCCAGTACTTC,CASGLRQGGETQYF
TRBV9,-,TRBD2,TRBJ2-6,TGTGCCAGCAGCGCCCGGACTAGCGGATACTCTGGGGCCAACGTCCTGACTTTC,CASSARTSGYSGANVLTF
TRBV30,-,-,TRBJ1-3,TGTGCCTGGACTCTTGCCGGGGGGCCCTCTGGAAACACCATATATTTT,CAWTLAGGPSGNTIYF
TRBV28,-,-,TRBJ1-5,TGTGCCAGCAGTCCCACGGACAGCAGACCCGTTAGCAATCAGCCCCAGCATTTT,CASSPTDSRPVSNQPQHF
TRBV21-1,-,-,TRBJ2-3,TGTGCCAGCAGCAAAGGTGGGAGTCATACGCAGTATTTT,CASSKGGSHTQYF
TRBV30,-,-,TRBJ2-7,TGTGCCTGGATCGCAAGCCGCTACGAGCAGTACTTC,CAWIASRYEQYF
TRBV5-6,-,-,TRBJ2-2,TGTGCCAGCAGCCACCGGACAGTGGGCGGGGAGCTGTTTTTT,CASSHRTVGGELFF